This T cell receptor (beta chain) came from a study of OX40 agonist ivuxolimab in advanced cancers. As for the study in general: At about 81% male, the cohort had a mean age of approximately 64 years, ranging from about 23 to 79. Whole-study results and caveats: Antigens targeted by the expanded peripheral T cells were not determined. Averaging showed that CD8+ T cells had more expanded clones than CD4+ did. The study observed clonal expansion of CD4+ and CD8+ blood T cells by week 6 at 0.1 to 3.0 mg/kg.

Libraries were prepared by immunoSEQ multiplex PCR; TCRdb keeps only in-frame clonotypes and omits some of them. The table lists 67,000 or so clones, over 85% of them singletons. The V and J ends lost 3 bases and 7 bases respectively, with 18 bases between them. CDR3 size: 16 residues. Per germline, CDR1 SEHNR and CDR2 FQNEAQ (reference sequence). On this clone: Its antigen is unknown.

The rearrangement links TRBV7-9 to TRBJ2-2; maybe TRBD2 (5 bases). The clonotype comes from an adult with an advanced solid tumor such as melanoma, head and neck, liver or kidney cancer. The sequences come from CD4+ or CD8+ T cells sorted from blood, collected in a trial of the OX40 agonist ivuxolimab. Here the CDR3 DNA reads TGTGCCAGCAGCTTGGCGACCGGGAAAGGAGGCGGGGAGCTGTTTTTT. This encodes CASSLATGKGGGELFF.